This TCR beta chain was retrieved from a study of CD8 T cells in Susac syndrome. Random hexamers primed reverse transcription of about 0.45 to 1 ug RNA. TCRdb analysed the immunoSEQ multiplex PCR reads with MiXCR anew, one entry per CDR3 protein. The sample lists more than 250,000 distinct CDR3 sequences, roughly 94% occurring once. The receptor comes from a human donor with multiple sclerosis. Sequenced: CD4+ T cells from PBMCs.

The chain's CDR3 is CASSFFGRSSGANVLTF. CDR3 nucleotide sequence: TGTGCCAGCAGCTTCTTCGGACGGAGCTCTGGGGCCAACGTCCTGACTTTC. V gene TRBV5-6 combines with J gene TRBJ2-6; D not certain. In germline, CDR1 is SGHDT, CDR2 YYEEEE. The V gene lost 2 bases and the J gene lost 0 bases, with 12 bases spanning the gap. The CDR3 loop spans 17 amino acids.